These 18 T cell receptor beta chains share one sample of origin, sequenced in a study of blood T cell repertoires in COVID-19. Using immunoSEQ multiplex PCR, the repertoire was profiled, and TCRdb retains in-frame clones only, with some absent. The repertoire includes about 93,000 clones, approximately 86% of them detected once, and 18% sits in the top ten. Specimen: peripheral blood. These receptors were collected from a woman older than 75 with acute or convalescent COVID-19.

The chain is built from TRBV19 and TRBJ1-2; 8 bases match TRBD1. The CDR3 loop spans 14 amino acids. Germline V gene lookup returns CDR1 LNHDA and CDR2 SQIVND (reference sequence). The J segment lost 2 bases and the V segment lost 6 bases, leaving 5 bases of the junction unmatched. For the CDR3, the DNA is TGTGCCAGTAGACCGGACAGGGCGAACTATGGCTACACCTTC. It specifies CASRPDRANYGYTF.

The genes are TRBV11-1 and TRBJ1-1; TRBD1 is a possible D gene (6 bases). The ends were cut back, 6 bases at V and 1 base at J, with 18 bases in the middle. The CDR3 runs to 16 residues. CDR1 SGHAT and CDR2 FQDESV come from the germline V gene (reference sequence). The CDR3 DNA is TGTGCCAGCAGGGGAACAGGGAAGGTAGGGAACACTGAAGCTTTCTTT. Its protein product is CASRGTGKVGNTEAFF.

The CDR3 region is CASSLLTSGVETQYF. For the CDR3, the DNA is TGCGCCAGCAGCCTTCTGACTAGCGGGGTAGAGACCCAGTACTTC. The rearrangement uses TRBV5-1 and TRBJ2-5; 11 bases match TRBD2. The V and J ends lost 4 bases and 4 bases, in that order; junction bases with no gene match: 6. Germline V gene lookup returns CDR1 SGHRS and CDR2 YFSETQ. The CDR3 length is 15 residues.

This sequence joins TRBV5-5 and TRBJ2-1, with 7 positions matching TRBD1. Germline CDR1 SGHKS, CDR2 YYEKEE (reference sequence). The CDR3 runs to 19 residues. J gave up 0 bases and V 4 bases, and 16 bases lay outside the gene matches. This chain's CDR3 is CASSRKLTGQPSSYNEQFF. For the CDR3, the DNA is TGTGCCAGCAGCCGCAAACTTACGGGACAGCCTAGCTCCTACAATGAGCAGTTCTTC.

The table lists this clone with a count of one. The CDR3 nucleotides are TGTGCCAGCAGCCCAACAGGGGCACCCCTCCACTTT. It yields the protein CASSPTGAPLHF. V is TRBV7-2 and J is TRBJ1-6; TRBD1 matches at 7 bases. This CDR3 has 12 amino acids. In germline, CDR1 is SGHTA, CDR2 FQGNSA. The V gene end was trimmed by 5 bases and the J gene end by 11 bases; junction bases not matched to a gene: 3. The full variable domain, its missing parts supplied by reference TRBV7-2 and TRBJ1-6, is GAGVSQSPSNKVTEKGKDVELRCDPISGHTALYWYRQSLGQGLEFLIYFQGNSAPDKSGLPSDRFSAERTGGSVSTLTIQRTQQEDSAVYLCASSPTGAPLHFGNGTRLTVT.

This clone was seen more than once but under ten times. The J gene is TRBJ1-1, the V gene TRBV28; D unresolved. V was shortened by 6 bases and J by 4 bases, with 15 bases between the two germline ends. Germline lookup yields CDR1 MDHEN and CDR2 SYDVKM. The CDR3 length is 14 residues. For the CDR3, the DNA is TGTGCCAGCAGACCGACTGGGTTGGTCACTGAAGCTTTCTTT. Translation: CASRPTGLVTEAFF.

CDR3 DNA: TGTGCCAGCAGTTCCGGGACAGGACGTGTGGATACGCAGTATTTT. This codes for CASSSGTGRVDTQYF. The genes are TRBV7-3 and TRBJ2-3; TRBD1 matches 8 bases. This CDR3 spans 15 amino acids. The junction had 11 bases not matched to a gene; V was cut back by 6 bases and J by 6 bases. CDR1 and CDR2 from the germline V gene are SGHTA and FQGTGA.

This clone is a singleton in its sample. The gene calls are TRBV6-5 and TRBJ2-7, with 7 bases identical to TRBD1. J was trimmed by 6 bases and V by 7 bases; bases with no gene match: 15. Germline V gives CDR1 MNHEY, CDR2 SVGAGI. There are 15 residues in the CDR3. The CDR3, as DNA: TGTGCCAGCAAACAAGACAGGGTCAGCAGGAGCGAGCAGTACTTC. It specifies CASKQDRVSRSEQYF.

The rearrangement links TRBV6-6 to TRBJ2-7; TRBD1 aligns across 7 bases. The J segment lost 0 bases and the V segment lost 7 bases, leaving 3 bases of the junction unmatched. Germline V lookup: CDR1 MNHNY, CDR2 SVGAGI (reference sequence). This CDR3 has 13 amino acids. This CDR3 reads CASTRTGSYEQYF. Here the CDR3 DNA reads TGTGCCAGCACCAGGACAGGCTCCTACGAGCAGTACTTC.

The CDR3 sequence is CASSTGRSDYEQYF. The CDR3 nucleotides are TGTGCCAGCTCCACAGGGCGGTCGGATTACGAGCAGTACTTC. The chain joins TRBV2 to TRBJ2-7; D might be TRBD1 (6 bases). Trimming stripped 8 bases from V and 4 bases from J, with 18 bases between. Germline CDR1 is SNHLY and CDR2 is FYNNEI. The CDR3 is made up of 14 amino acids.

CDR3 coding DNA: TGCAGCCTTGGAGAGGGGGGAAGAAACACTGAAGCTTTCTTT. Amino acids: CSLGEGGRNTEAFF. The chain joins TRBV29-1 to TRBJ1-1; D is possibly TRBD1 (6 bases). Germline values: CDR1 SQVTM, CDR2 ANQGSEA. The length of the CDR3 is 14 residues. V was pared by 8 bases and J by 2 bases, with 18 bases between.

The rearrangement uses TRBV7-8 and TRBJ1-2; 9 positions match TRBD1. V lost 0 bases to trimming and J lost 0 bases; unmatched junction nucleotides: 11. The V gene's germline CDR1 is SGHVS and CDR2 FQNEAQ. The CDR3 sequence is 19 residues long. This CDR3 is CASSLAGTGSSRPNYGYTF. The CDR3 DNA follows: TGTGCCAGCAGCTTAGCGGGGACAGGGAGTAGCCGACCTAACTATGGCTACACCTTC.

The rearrangement uses TRBV5-1 and TRBJ2-3; D unresolved. The CDR3 spans 13 residues. The germline V gene has CDR1 SGHRS and CDR2 YFSETQ. The ends were cut back, 0 bases at V and 6 bases at J, with 8 bases in the middle. CDR3 DNA: TGCGCCAGCAGCTTGGGGTTTAGCGATACGCAGTATTTT. It codes for CASSLGFSDTQYF.

The genes are TRBV7-3 and TRBJ2-3, with 8 bases fitting TRBD1. The germline V gene encodes CDR1 SGHTA and CDR2 FQGTGA. J was trimmed by 4 bases and V by 4 bases; bases with no gene match: 4. The CDR3 runs to 14 residues. The CDR3 loop is CASSSRGRADTQYF. CDR3 nucleotides: TGTGCCAGCAGCTCCAGGGGGCGCGCAGATACGCAGTATTTT.

The chain recombines TRBV9 with TRBJ2-1; a possible D gene is TRBD1 (6 bases). Germline loops: CDR1 SGDLS, CDR2 YYNGEE. V lost 3 bases to trimming and J lost 3 bases, with 16 bases between them. The CDR3 consists of 16 residues. CDR3 in amino acids: CASSAGLGHIYNEQFF. The DNA for the CDR3 is TGTGCCAGCAGCGCCGGGCTGGGACACATCTACAATGAGCAGTTCTTC.

The J gene is TRBJ2-5, the V gene TRBV6-6, with a tentative D call TRBD2 (5 bases). This CDR3 contains 16 residues. V was shortened by 0 bases and J by 5 bases, with 16 bases between the two germline ends. The V gene's germline CDR1 is MNHNY and CDR2 SVGAGI (reference sequence). The DNA for the CDR3 is TGTGCCAGCAGTTACTCGGGAGTTCCCAAGGGCGAGACCCAGTACTTC. The encoded protein is CASSYSGVPKGETQYF.

The chain recombines TRBV27 with TRBJ2-1; TRBD1 agrees at 8 bases. CDR3 size: 15 residues. The germline gives CDR1 MNHEY, CDR2 SMNVEV (reference sequence). J lost 2 bases, V lost 6 bases, and 6 bases had no gene match. CDR3 residues: CASRRAQGAYNEQFF. Here the CDR3 DNA reads TGTGCCAGCAGGAGAGCACAGGGGGCCTACAATGAGCAGTTCTTC.

This chain joins TRBV5-1 and TRBJ1-1, with D perhaps TRBD1 (5 bases). Germline loops: CDR1 SGHRS, CDR2 YFSETQ. CDR3 size: 12 residues. V was shortened by 0 bases and J by 5 bases, with 5 bases between the two germline ends. The DNA for the CDR3 is TGCGCCAGCAGCTTGGACAGGACTGAAGCTTTCTTT. Amino acids: CASSLDRTEAFF.